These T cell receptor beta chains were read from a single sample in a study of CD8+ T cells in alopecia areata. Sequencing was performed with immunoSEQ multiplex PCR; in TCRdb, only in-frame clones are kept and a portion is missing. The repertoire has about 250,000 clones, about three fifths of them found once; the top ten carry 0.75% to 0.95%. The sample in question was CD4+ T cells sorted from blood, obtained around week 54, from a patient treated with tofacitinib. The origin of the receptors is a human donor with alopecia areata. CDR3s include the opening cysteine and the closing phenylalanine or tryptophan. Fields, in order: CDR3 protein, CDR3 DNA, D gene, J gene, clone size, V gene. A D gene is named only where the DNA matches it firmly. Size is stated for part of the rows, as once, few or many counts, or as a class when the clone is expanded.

CDR3: CASSPTDRGLNSPLHF
DNA: TGTGCCAGCAGCCCCACTGACAGGGGGCTTAATTCACCCCTCCACTTT
D: TRBD1
J: TRBJ1-6
size: NA
V: TRBV7-9

CDR3: CASSRDRGQPQHF
DNA: TGTGCCAGCAGTAGGGACAGGGGTCAGCCCCAGCATTTT
D: TRBD1
J: TRBJ1-5
size: NA
V: TRBV6-5

CDR3: CASTLLQAGAVNTGELFF
DNA: TGTGCCAGCACTCTTCTCCAGGCAGGGGCCGTAAACACCGGGGAGCTGTTTTTT
D: NA
J: TRBJ2-2
size: NA
V: TRBV5-4

CDR3: CASSFREDYGYTF
DNA: TGTGCCAGCAGTTTTAGGGAAGACTATGGCTACACCTTC
D: NA
J: TRBJ1-2
size: NA
V: TRBV27

CDR3: CASSPRGGQDEKLFF
DNA: TGTGCCAGCTCACCAAGGGGTGGGCAGGATGAAAAACTGTTTTTT
D: NA
J: TRBJ1-4
size: NA
V: TRBV18

CDR3: CASSSGGARRFGTQYF
DNA: TGTGCCAGCAGTAGCGGGGGGGCCCGTAGATTTGGGACCCAGTACTTC
D: TRBD2
J: TRBJ2-5
size: few
V: TRBV4-2

CDR3: CASSANREVEKLFF
DNA: TGTGCCAGCAGTGCAAACAGGGAAGTTGAAAAACTGTTTTTT
D: NA
J: TRBJ1-4
size: few
V: TRBV2

CDR3: CASRGVMNTEAFF
DNA: TGCGCCAGCCGAGGGGTTATGAACACTGAAGCTTTCTTT
D: NA
J: TRBJ1-1
size: NA
V: TRBV5-1

CDR3: CAWDSKTGGGYGYTF
DNA: TGTGCCTGGGATTCAAAAACAGGGGGCGGCTATGGCTACACCTTC
D: TRBD1
J: TRBJ1-2
size: NA
V: TRBV30

CDR3: CAITSRDRDKNSYNEQFF
DNA: TGTGCCATCACTTCCCGGGACAGGGATAAGAACTCCTACAATGAGCAGTTCTTC
D: TRBD1
J: TRBJ2-1
size: few
V: TRBV10-3

CDR3: CSAREDHGYTF
DNA: TGCAGTGCTAGAGAGGACCATGGCTACACCTTC
D: NA
J: TRBJ1-2
size: few
V: TRBV20-1

CDR3: CASSGYRGNTEAFF
DNA: TGCGCCAGCAGCGGATACAGGGGGAACACTGAAGCTTTCTTT
D: TRBD1
J: TRBJ1-1
size: NA
V: TRBV4-1

CDR3: CASSESHSTDTQYF
DNA: TGTGCCAGCAGTGAGAGCCACTCCACAGATACGCAGTATTTT
D: NA
J: TRBJ2-3
size: NA
V: TRBV2

CDR3: CASSLSFKETQYF
DNA: TGTGCCAGCAGCTTAAGTTTCAAAGAGACCCAGTACTTC
D: NA
J: TRBJ2-5
size: NA
V: TRBV7-3

CDR3: CASSLEDYEQYF
DNA: TGTGCCAGCAGCTTAGAGGACTACGAGCAGTACTTC
D: NA
J: TRBJ2-7
size: NA
V: TRBV7-6

CDR3: CASNLASGGPASSYNEQFF
DNA: TGTGCCAGCAACCTGGCTAGCGGGGGGCCAGCGAGCTCCTACAATGAGCAGTTCTTC
D: TRBD2
J: TRBJ2-1
size: few
V: TRBV7-9

CDR3: CASSLAGGGKTQYF
DNA: TGTGCCAGCAGCTTAGCTGGGGGTGGGAAGACCCAGTACTTC
D: NA
J: TRBJ2-5
size: NA
V: TRBV7-2

CDR3: CASSAPGQGESPLHF
DNA: TGTGCCAGCAGCGCCCCGGGACAGGGGGAATCACCCCTCCACTTT
D: TRBD1
J: TRBJ1-6
size: few
V: TRBV5-4

CDR3: CSARQGLKNTEAFF
DNA: TGCAGCGCAAGACAGGGGTTGAAGAACACTGAAGCTTTCTTT
D: TRBD1
J: TRBJ1-1
size: few
V: TRBV29-1

CDR3: CASSLGLAGTDTQYF
DNA: TGCGCCAGCAGCTTGGGACTAGCGGGCACAGATACGCAGTATTTT
D: TRBD2
J: TRBJ2-3
size: NA
V: TRBV5-1

CDR3: CSATGGYGYTF
DNA: TGCAGTGCGACAGGAGGCTATGGCTACACCTTC
D: NA
J: TRBJ1-2
size: NA
V: TRBV20-1

CDR3: CASSLRTAEKLFF
DNA: TGTGCCAGCAGCCTTCGGACAGCCGAAAAACTGTTTTTT
D: NA
J: TRBJ1-4
size: NA
V: TRBV7-9

CDR3: CASSQDETQYF
DNA: TGTGCCAGCAGCCAAGATGAGACCCAGTACTTC
D: NA
J: TRBJ2-5
size: NA
V: TRBV14

CDR3: CSVQGAGETQYF
DNA: TGCAGCGTTCAAGGCGCCGGGGAGACCCAGTACTTC
D: NA
J: TRBJ2-5
size: few
V: TRBV29-1

CDR3: CASSPQMGSTEAFF
DNA: TGTGCCAGCAGTCCCCAAATGGGGTCCACTGAAGCTTTCTTT
D: NA
J: TRBJ1-1
size: NA
V: TRBV6-5

CDR3: CASSSQETQYF
DNA: TGTGCCAGCAGCTCGCAAGAGACCCAGTACTTC
D: NA
J: TRBJ2-5
size: NA
V: TRBV7-2

CDR3: CSLQTGNGYTF
DNA: TGCAGCTTACAGACAGGGAATGGCTACACCTTC
D: TRBD1
J: TRBJ1-2
size: NA
V: TRBV29-1

CDR3: CASSVVPATGELFF
DNA: TGTGCCAGCAGCGTAGTACCGGCCACCGGGGAGCTGTTTTTT
D: NA
J: TRBJ2-2
size: NA
V: TRBV9

CDR3: CASSPIYGYTF
DNA: TGTGCCAGCAGCCCAATATATGGCTACACCTTC
D: NA
J: TRBJ1-2
size: NA
V: TRBV6-6

CDR3: CAWSGDPGTEAFF
DNA: TGTGCCTGGAGCGGGGACCCAGGGACTGAAGCTTTCTTT
D: NA
J: TRBJ1-1
size: few
V: TRBV30

CDR3: CASSHSGTYNEQFF
DNA: TGTGCCAGCAGCCACTCCGGGACCTACAATGAGCAGTTCTTC
D: NA
J: TRBJ2-1
size: NA
V: TRBV4-2

CDR3: CASSFPSPGANVLTF
DNA: TGTGCCAGCAGTTTCCCCTCCCCCGGGGCCAACGTCCTGACTTTC
D: NA
J: TRBJ2-6
size: NA
V: TRBV28

CDR3: CASSLGLAGAAYEQYF
DNA: TGTGCCAGCAGCTTGGGACTAGCGGGGGCCGCGTACGAGCAGTACTTC
D: TRBD2
J: TRBJ2-7
size: NA
V: TRBV5-4

CDR3: CASSQLDRGSGYTF
DNA: TGCGCCAGCAGCCAGCTGGACAGGGGCTCTGGCTACACCTTC
D: TRBD1
J: TRBJ1-2
size: NA
V: TRBV4-3

CDR3: CASSQSGGTGTEAFF
DNA: TGCGCCAGCAGTCAATCAGGTGGTACCGGCACTGAAGCTTTCTTT
D: NA
J: TRBJ1-1
size: few
V: TRBV23-1

CDR3: CASSSGGTEAFF
DNA: TGTGCCAGCAGCTCTGGGGGGACTGAAGCTTTCTTT
D: NA
J: TRBJ1-1
size: NA
V: TRBV7-3

CDR3: CASSLEGAGKETQYF
DNA: TGTGCCAGCAGCTTGGAAGGGGCTGGAAAAGAGACCCAGTACTTC
D: NA
J: TRBJ2-5
size: NA
V: TRBV7-9

CDR3: CASSHRRGPGQGSPEQFF
DNA: TGCGCCAGCAGCCATAGGCGTGGGCCGGGACAGGGTTCCCCTGAGCAGTTCTTC
D: TRBD1
J: TRBJ2-1
size: NA
V: TRBV4-3

CDR3: CASSDPWDTEAFF
DNA: TGTGCCAGCAGCGATCCTTGGGACACTGAAGCTTTCTTT
D: NA
J: TRBJ1-1
size: NA
V: TRBV7-8

CDR3: CSVVRQGSYEQYF
DNA: TGCAGCGTTGTCCGGCAGGGGTCCTACGAGCAGTACTTC
D: NA
J: TRBJ2-7
size: NA
V: TRBV29-1

CDR3: CATDRGSGEKLFF
DNA: TGTGCCACGGACAGGGGCAGCGGTGAAAAACTGTTTTTT
D: TRBD1
J: TRBJ1-4
size: few
V: TRBV2

CDR3: CASSPGPNEAFF
DNA: TGTGCCAGCAGCCCCGGGCCCAACGAAGCTTTCTTT
D: NA
J: TRBJ1-1
size: NA
V: TRBV5-6

CDR3: CASSSPDRGQETQYF
DNA: TGTGCCAGCAGCTCCCCGGACAGGGGGCAAGAGACCCAGTACTTC
D: TRBD1
J: TRBJ2-5
size: NA
V: TRBV11-3

CDR3: CASSDEGGYTF
DNA: TGTGCCAGCAGTGATGAGGGGGGCTACACCTTC
D: NA
J: TRBJ1-2
size: NA
V: TRBV25-1